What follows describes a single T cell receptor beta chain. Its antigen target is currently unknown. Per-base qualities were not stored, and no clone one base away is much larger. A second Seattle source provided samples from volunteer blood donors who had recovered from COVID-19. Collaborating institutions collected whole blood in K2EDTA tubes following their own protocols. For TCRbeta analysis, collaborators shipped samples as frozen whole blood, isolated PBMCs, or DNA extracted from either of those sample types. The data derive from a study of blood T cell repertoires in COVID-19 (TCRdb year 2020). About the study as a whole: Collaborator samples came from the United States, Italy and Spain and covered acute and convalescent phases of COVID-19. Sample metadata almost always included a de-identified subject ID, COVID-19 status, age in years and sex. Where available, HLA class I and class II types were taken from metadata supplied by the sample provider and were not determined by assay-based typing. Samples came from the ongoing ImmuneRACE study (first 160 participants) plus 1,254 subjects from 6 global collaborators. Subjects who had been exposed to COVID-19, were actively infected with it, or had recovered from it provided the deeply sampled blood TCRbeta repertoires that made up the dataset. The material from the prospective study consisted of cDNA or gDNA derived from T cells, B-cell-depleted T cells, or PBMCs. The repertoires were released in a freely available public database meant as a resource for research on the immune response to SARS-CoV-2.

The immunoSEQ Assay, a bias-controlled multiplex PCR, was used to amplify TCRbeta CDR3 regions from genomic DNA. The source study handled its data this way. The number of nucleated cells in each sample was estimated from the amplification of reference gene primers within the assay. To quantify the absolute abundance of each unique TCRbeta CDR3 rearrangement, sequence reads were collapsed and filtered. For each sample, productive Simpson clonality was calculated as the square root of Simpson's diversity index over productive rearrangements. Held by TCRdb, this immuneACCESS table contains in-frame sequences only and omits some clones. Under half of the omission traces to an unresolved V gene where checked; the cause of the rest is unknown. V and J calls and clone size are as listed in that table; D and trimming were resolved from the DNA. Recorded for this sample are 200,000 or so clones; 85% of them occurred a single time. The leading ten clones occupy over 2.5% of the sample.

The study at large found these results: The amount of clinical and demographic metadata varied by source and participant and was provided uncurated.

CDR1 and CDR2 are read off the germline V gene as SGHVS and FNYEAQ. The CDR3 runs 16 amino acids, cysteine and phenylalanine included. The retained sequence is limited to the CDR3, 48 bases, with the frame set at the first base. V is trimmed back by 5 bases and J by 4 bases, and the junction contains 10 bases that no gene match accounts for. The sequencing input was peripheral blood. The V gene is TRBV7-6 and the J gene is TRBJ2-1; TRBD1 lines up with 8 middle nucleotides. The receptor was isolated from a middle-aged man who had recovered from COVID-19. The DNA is TGTGCCAGCAGCCTGAACTACAGGGGGTTTTACAATGAGCAGTTCTTC. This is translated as CASSLNYRGFYNEQFF.